Each of the 14 T cell receptor beta chains below was sequenced from the same sample in a study of T cell changes during pregnancy in multiple sclerosis. Produced via immunoSEQ multiplex PCR; TCRdb's table is partial and in-frame only. The sample includes some 28,000 clones, approximately 90% of them seen just once. The sample here was CD4+ T cells from peripheral blood mononuclear cells, taken in the first trimester of pregnancy. The receptors come from a female donor in good health, enrolled as a control in a pregnancy study.

J is TRBJ2-1 and V is TRBV7-9; D gene uncertain. V lost 1 base and J 6 bases, leaving 13 bases between the germline ends. This CDR3 comprises 15 residues. The germline V gene encodes CDR1 SEHNR and CDR2 FQNEAQ (reference sequence). Written as DNA, the CDR3 is TGTGCCAGCAGCTTAGGGAGATCAAGTTCCAATGAGCAGTTCTTC. Encoded protein: CASSLGRSSSNEQFF.

V is TRBV2 and J is TRBJ1-1; the D gene is possibly TRBD1 (6 bases). The CDR3 spans 14 residues. The ends were cut back, 7 bases at V and 1 base at J, with 13 bases in the middle. Germline CDR1 is SNHLY and CDR2 is FYNNEI. In DNA form, the CDR3 reads TGTGCCAGCACTCGGGACACCGCGAACACTGAAGCTTTCTTT. Its protein product is CASTRDTANTEAFF.

The genes are TRBV25-1 and TRBJ2-3, with D maybe TRBD2 (6 bases). The germline V and J ends were trimmed by 0 bases and 5 bases, with 18 bases remaining between them. Per germline, CDR1 MGHDK and CDR2 SYGVNS. The CDR3 is 17 amino acids. The CDR3, as DNA: TGTGCCAGCAGTGAATATGCCCGGGGGTCGTCACAAGATACGCAGTATTTT. This gives the protein CASSEYARGSSQDTQYF.

The rearrangement joins TRBV5-4 to TRBJ1-5, with TRBD1 as a possible D gene (6 bases). There are 13 residues in the CDR3. Germline CDR1 is SGHNT and CDR2 is YYREEE (reference sequence). The germline V and J ends were trimmed by 4 bases and 3 bases, with 8 bases remaining between them. The CDR3 bases are TGTGCCAGCAGCGCAGGGGTCAATCAGCCCCAGCATTTT. Translated, it gives CASSAGVNQPQHF.

The chain uses TRBV18 and TRBJ1-3; weak D call: TRBD1 (5 bases). The length of the CDR3 is 14 residues. V lost 1 base and J 2 bases, leaving 6 bases between the germline ends. Germline V gene lookup returns CDR1 KGHSH and CDR2 LQKENI. CDR3 amino acids: CASSPQQAGNTIYF. CDR3 DNA sequence: TGTGCCAGCTCACCACAACAGGCTGGAAACACCATATATTTT.

This clone was picked up a small number of times. The genes are TRBV4-1 and TRBJ2-1, with D tentatively TRBD1 (6 bases). CDR1 and CDR2 from the germline V gene are MGHRA and YSYEKL. The CDR3 loop spans 15 amino acids. Trimming shortened V by 3 bases and J by 9 bases, and 18 bases separated the two germline ends. The CDR3 sequence is CASSQGHGEGGEQFF. CDR3 in DNA: TGCGCCAGCAGCCAGGGACACGGTGAAGGGGGTGAGCAGTTCTTC.

The chain has TRBV2 and TRBJ1-4; the match to TRBD1 covers 11 bases. CDR1 is SNHLY, CDR2 FYNNEI, per germline. V lost 6 bases to trimming and J lost 8 bases; unmatched junction nucleotides: 8. The length of the CDR3 is 15 residues. This CDR3 is CASRIGTGGDEKLFF. CDR3 DNA: TGTGCCAGCAGGATTGGGACAGGGGGAGACGAAAAACTGTTTTTT.

As DNA, the CDR3 is TGTGCCATCAGTGAGTCGCTTGTTTCGGGGGGGCTCATGGATACGCAGTATTTT. Translating it yields CAISESLVSGGLMDTQYF. The chain has TRBV10-3 and TRBJ2-3, with 8 nucleotides matching TRBD2. The CDR3 extends over 18 amino acids. CDR1 is ENHRY and CDR2 is SYGVKD in the germline V gene. The junction had 14 bases not matched to a gene; V was cut back by 0 bases and J by 6 bases.

The chain has TRBV28 and TRBJ1-5, with TRBD1 matching over 7 bases. CDR3 length: 14 amino acids. The germline CDR1 and CDR2 sequences are MDHEN and SYDVKM. Trimming at V came to 3 bases and at J to 2 bases, leaving 1 base not matched to a gene. The CDR3 spells CASSLQGGNQPQHF. The DNA of the CDR3 is TGTGCCAGCAGTTTGCAGGGGGGCAATCAGCCCCAGCATTTT.

The rearrangement uses TRBV4-1 and TRBJ2-7, with 7 nucleotides matching TRBD2. The junction had 4 bases not matched to a gene; V was cut back by 4 bases and J by 7 bases. The CDR3 loop spans 12 amino acids. Germline-derived CDR1 and CDR2 are MGHRA and YSYEKL. The CDR3 loop reads CASSRLAGEQYF. In DNA, the CDR3 is TGCGCCAGCAGCCGACTAGCAGGGGAGCAGTACTTC.

This clone appeared once. The rearrangement links TRBV10-2 to TRBJ2-3; a possible D gene is TRBD1 (6 bases). V lost 3 bases, J lost 6 bases, and 13 bases lay in between. CDR3 length: 14 residues. Per the germline V gene, CDR1 is WSHSY and CDR2 is SAAADI. DNA of the CDR3: TGCGCCAGCAGTGAATCCAACAGGGTTGATACGCAGTATTTT. It encodes CASSESNRVDTQYF.

The chain combines TRBV7-6 with TRBJ2-1; possibly TRBD1 for D (5 bases). The CDR3 is 15 amino acids. V lost 4 bases and J lost 6, with 16 bases in between. Germline lookup yields CDR1 SGHVS and CDR2 FNYEAQ. In DNA, the CDR3 is TGTGCCAGCAGCTCGCAGGGCTTGCATGGCAATGAGCAGTTCTTC. Translated: CASSSQGLHGNEQFF.

This chain links TRBV11-3 with TRBJ2-5; the D is unclear. This CDR3 comprises 13 residues. The germline CDR1 and CDR2 sequences are SGHNT and YENEEA. The V end was cut by 1 base, the J end by 5 bases, with 8 bases between. CDR3 sequence reads: CASSLGVYETQYF. The DNA for the CDR3 is TGTGCCAGCAGCTTAGGAGTCTACGAGACCCAGTACTTC.

This clone was picked up one time. The rearrangement links TRBV4-3 to TRBJ1-3; tentatively, D is TRBD1 (5 bases). This CDR3 contains 16 residues. CDR1 LGHNA and CDR2 YSLEER come from the germline V gene. V was trimmed by 0 bases and J by 3 bases, leaving 12 bases between them. The CDR3 region is CASSQDLGGYGNTIYF. The CDR3 nucleotides read TGCGCCAGCAGCCAAGATCTCGGGGGGTATGGAAACACCATATATTTT.